Here is one TCR beta chain with its context. Its antigen is undetermined. These data belong to a study of shared clonotypes between healthy human individuals. In the study overall: In total, the donors were a couple of women and a few men aged 18 to 49.

Study-wide findings and caveats: Clonotypes shared by all four donors outscored non-shared clonotypes in generation probability.

The data were produced by immunoSEQ multiplex PCR, yet TCRdb's version contains in-frame clones alone and is incomplete. The table shows about 1 million clones, with about 76% occurring only once. With 3 bases removed from V and 4 bases from J, the gap between germline ends came to 10 bases. CDR3 length equals 13 residues. Germline values: CDR1 SGHTA, CDR2 FQGNSA. The chain is built from TRBV7-2 and TRBJ2-7; D perhaps matches TRBD1 (6 bases). The TCR sequence derives from a man between 18 and 29 years old in good health. Source material: memory CD4+ T cells sorted from blood. Subset defined: CD45RA-negative fraction. The CDR3 spells CASSFSRGYEQYF. The DNA for the CDR3 is TGTGCCAGCAGCTTCAGCAGGGGTTACGAGCAGTACTTC.